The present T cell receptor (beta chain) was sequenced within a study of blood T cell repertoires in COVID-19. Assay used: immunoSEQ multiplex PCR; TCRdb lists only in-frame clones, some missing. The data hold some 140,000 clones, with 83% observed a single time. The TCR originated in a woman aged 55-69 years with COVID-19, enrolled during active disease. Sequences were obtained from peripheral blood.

The CDR3, as DNA: TGTGCCAGCAGCCGCTCCACAGGAACTGGGGCCAACGTCCTGACTTTC. It yields the protein CASSRSTGTGANVLTF. V is TRBV11-3 and J is TRBJ2-6, with D tentatively TRBD1 (5 bases). The CDR3 covers 16 residues. Germline assignment: CDR1 SGHNT and CDR2 YENEEA. Trimming shortened V by 5 bases and J by 2 bases, and 13 bases separated the two germline ends.